These 28 T cell receptor beta chains were sequenced from one sample in a study of T-cell memory formation after mild COVID-19. TCRdb re-analysed the 5' RACE reads in MiXCR, keeping a single row per CDR3 protein. The repertoire holds about 360,000 distinct CDR3 sequences, with around an eighth as singletons. Specimen: PBMCs or a T cell subset sorted from them (not recorded which). Source of these receptors: a man aged 18 to 30 who had mild COVID-19 (a few samples of this study predate the infection). Cell type and time point are not known.

The chain uses TRBV5-1 and TRBJ1-1; tentatively, D is TRBD1 (6 bases). The length of the CDR3 is 15 residues. CDR1 is SGHRS and CDR2 is YFSETQ in the germline V gene. The V end was cut by 1 base, the J end by 2 bases, with 12 bases between. The CDR3 DNA sequence: TGCGCCAGCAGCTTGCTTGGACAGTCCAACACTGAAGCTTTCTTT. Its translation: CASSLLGQSNTEAFF.

This clonotype was observed a handful of times. Here the CDR3 reads CASTNGRGKQFF. CDR3 DNA sequence: TGTGCCAGCACCAATGGGAGGGGGAAGCAGTTCTTC. The rearrangement uses TRBV6-2 or TRBV6-3 and TRBJ2-1; weak D call: TRBD2 (7 bases). The germline V gene encodes CDR1 MNHEY and CDR2 SVGEGT. V lost 7 bases to trimming and J lost 11 bases, with 15 bases between them. The CDR3 consists of 12 residues.

This chain joins TRBV7-2 and TRBJ2-1; D possibly corresponds to TRBD1 (5 bases). Germline-derived CDR1 and CDR2 are SGHTA and FQGNSA. V lost 0 bases and J lost 2, with 8 bases in between. This CDR3 spans 15 amino acids. The chain's CDR3 is CASSLAAGTYNEQFF. As DNA, the CDR3 is TGTGCCAGCAGCTTAGCGGCAGGGACCTACAATGAGCAGTTCTTC. Full variable domain (rest looked up from reference TRBV7-2 and TRBJ2-1): GAGVSQSPSNKVTEKGKDVELRCDPISGHTALYWYRQSLGQGLEFLIYFQGNSAPDKSGLPSDRFSAERTGGSVSTLTIQRTQQEDSAVYLCASSLAAGTYNEQFFGPGTRLTVL.

This rearrangement joins TRBV5-1 to TRBJ2-6, with D possibly TRBD1 on 6 matching bases. Germline CDR1 SGHRS, CDR2 YFSETQ. The CDR3 length is 18 residues. V dropped 1 base and J dropped 0 bases, with 14 bases sitting between them. The CDR3 sequence is CASSLTPDRHSGANVLTF. As DNA, the CDR3 is TGCGCCAGCAGCTTGACCCCAGACAGGCACTCTGGGGCCAACGTCCTGACTTTC.

This clonotype showed up just a few times. The rearrangement uses TRBV18 and TRBJ1-1; a weak D match, TRBD1 (5 bases). The CDR3 contains 14 residues. Germline V gene data show CDR1 as KGHSH and CDR2 as LQKENI. The V end was cut by 3 bases, the J end by 1 base, with 9 bases between. CDR3 sequence (DNA): TGTGCCAGCTCACCGGGACTACCGAACACTGAAGCTTTCTTT. Translated: CASSPGLPNTEAFF.

The rearrangement joins TRBV20-1 to TRBJ2-2; D might be TRBD1 or TRBD2, each matching 7 bases. V was clipped by 5 bases and J by 4 bases, with 17 bases between them. The CDR3 is 15 amino acids. Germline CDR1 and CDR2: DFQATT and SNEGSKA (reference sequence). CDR3 coding DNA: TGCAGTGCTCCCCTTGCGGGGGACAGCACCGGGGAGCTGTTTTTT. It is translated as CSAPLAGDSTGELFF.

This clonotype has only a few counts. The rearrangement joins TRBV18 to TRBJ2-3; 9 nucleotides match TRBD1. The J segment lost 5 bases and the V segment lost 1 base, leaving 10 bases of the junction unmatched. Germline V gene sequence: CDR1 KGHSH, CDR2 LQKENI. The CDR3 consists of 17 residues. This CDR3 reads CASSPRTNRGQGDTQYF. CDR3 in DNA: TGTGCCAGCTCACCACGAACGAACAGGGGGCAAGGAGATACGCAGTATTTT.

The CDR3 region has the DNA TGTGCCAGCGACTGGGGGGCCGGGGAGCTGTTTTTT. It encodes CASDWGAGELFF. The chain couples TRBV12-3 or TRBV12-4 to TRBJ2-2; D might be TRBD2 (6 bases). The CDR3 contains 12 residues. V shed 8 bases and J shed 6 bases, with 10 bases lying between them.

This clonotype turned up a few times. The chain couples TRBV7-8 to TRBJ1-5, with a weak D call TRBD1 (5 bases). Per the germline V gene, CDR1 is SGHVS and CDR2 is FQNEAQ. The CDR3 loop spans 17 amino acids. V was clipped by 5 bases and J by 2 bases, with 19 bases between them. The CDR3 DNA reads as TGTGCCAGCAGCCCTGGGACGTCTCTGGCAGGCAATCAGCCCCAGCATTTT. Translation gives CASSPGTSLAGNQPQHF. The entire variable domain, with the rest obtained from reference TRBV7-8 and TRBJ1-5, is as follows: GAGVSQSPRYKVAKRGQDVALRCDPISGHVSLFWYQQALGQGPEFLTYFQNEAQLDKSGLPSDRFFAERPEGSVSTLKIQRTQQEDSAVYLCASSPGTSLAGNQPQHFGDGTRLSIL.

The chain employs TRBV15 and TRBJ2-1, with TRBD1 matching over 9 bases. J lost 4 bases, V lost 0 bases, and 1 base had no gene match. From germline, CDR1 is LNHNV and CDR2 YYDKDF (reference sequence). The CDR3 consists of 15 residues. Written as DNA, the CDR3 is TGTGCCACCAGCAGAGAGGGGACAGGGTACAATGAGCAGTTCTTC. Its protein is CATSREGTGYNEQFF.

The chain recombines TRBV20-1 with TRBJ2-3; 10 bases are shared with TRBD2. V was pared by 6 bases and J by 2 bases, with 8 bases of the junction left unmatched. The germline V gene has CDR1 DFQATT and CDR2 SNEGSKA (reference sequence). This CDR3 spans 15 amino acids. The CDR3 protein is CSATPSGGDTDTQYF. CDR3 sequence (DNA): TGCAGTGCCACCCCAAGCGGGGGGGACACAGATACGCAGTATTTT.

This clonotype was counted many times. The CDR3 sequence: CASSVAGGSVAETQYF. The CDR3 DNA sequence: TGTGCCAGCAGCGTAGCTGGTGGATCCGTGGCGGAGACCCAGTACTTC. The J gene is TRBJ2-5, the V gene TRBV9, with unresolved D. This CDR3 spans 16 amino acids. Germline loops: CDR1 SGDLS, CDR2 YYNGEE. Trimming pared 0 bases from V and 5 bases from J, leaving 17 bases between.

This clonotype came up once. The V gene is TRBV15, the J gene TRBJ2-3, with TRBD2 as a possible D gene (6 bases). Trimming pared 0 bases from V and 8 bases from J, leaving 15 bases between. Looked up from germline, CDR1 is LNHNV and CDR2 is YYDKDF (reference sequence). The CDR3 totals 15 residues. The DNA of the CDR3 is TGTGCCACCAGCAGAGATGGGAGGCAGGGAAGTACGCAGTATTTT. It yields the protein CATSRDGRQGSTQYF.

V usage is TRBV10-3 and J usage is TRBJ2-5; D is tentatively TRBD1 or TRBD2 (6 bases each). There are 13 residues in the CDR3. V lost 9 bases, J lost 1 base, and 12 bases lay in between. CDR1 is ENHRY and CDR2 is SYGVKD in the germline V gene. The CDR3 DNA is TGTGCCATTACGGGGGCAGCCCAAGAGACCCAGTACTTC. It yields the protein CAITGAAQETQYF.

On this clonotype itself: Its ends do not fully match the called genes, so a read error is possible. The J gene is TRBJ2-1, the V gene TRBV9; maybe TRBD2 (6 bases). The CDR3 covers 15 residues. The germline CDR1 and CDR2 sequences are SGDLS and YYNGEE. In DNA form, the CDR3 reads TGTGCCAGAAGCGTAGCGGCTTCGGCCTACAATGAGCAGTTCTTC. Amino acids: CARSVAASAYNEQFF.

In its sample, this clonotype was seen a few times. The chain recombines TRBV18 with TRBJ2-4, with D maybe TRBD2 (6 bases). The CDR3 sequence is 13 residues long. Trimming left V 9 bases short and J 8 bases short, with 17 bases between. CDR1 is KGHSH and CDR2 is LQKENI in the germline V gene. CDR3 sequence (DNA): TGTGCCAGTTACGCGGGACTTGACGACATTCAGTACTTC. It codes for CASYAGLDDIQYF. Looking up the rest from reference TRBV18 and TRBJ2-4 gives the full variable domain: NAGVMQNPRHLVRRRGQEARLRCSPMKGHSHVYWYRQLPEEGLKFMVYLQKENIIDESGMPKERFSAEFPKEGPSILRIQQVVRGDSAAYFCASYAGLDDIQYFGAGTRLSVL.

The sample holds a few counts of this clonotype. The rearrangement links TRBV6-5 to TRBJ2-1; D is unresolved. This CDR3 contains 12 residues. Per the germline V gene, CDR1 is MNHEY and CDR2 is SVGAGI. The V end was cut by 5 bases, the J end by 10 bases, with 12 bases between. CDR3 in amino acids: CASSQAFQEQFF. CDR3 DNA sequence: TGTGCCAGCAGTCAGGCCTTTCAGGAGCAGTTCTTC.

This clonotype has ten or more counts. Relative to the germline gene, one junction end is altered; a read error may explain this. The chain employs TRBV5-1 and TRBJ1-1; TRBD1 might be the D (5 bases). Germline CDR1 is SGHRS and CDR2 is YFSETQ. The CDR3 runs to 14 residues. CDR3 residues: CASSLGPTNTEAFF. The CDR3 nucleotides are TGCGCCAGCAGTTTGGGACCGACGAACACTGAAGCTTTCTTT.

This clonotype has just a few counts. The V and J genes are TRBV4-3 and TRBJ2-3; D perhaps matches TRBD2 (5 bases). Between the trimmed V and J ends, which lost 5 bases and 1 base, there was a span of 16 bases. Germline V gene lookup returns CDR1 LGHNA and CDR2 YSLEER. The CDR3 is made up of 16 amino acids. The CDR3 sequence is CASSSRGIWGTDTQYF. The CDR3 DNA reads as TGCGCCAGCAGCTCCCGGGGTATATGGGGCACAGATACGCAGTATTTT.

A remark on this clonotype: At one end, the junction sequence differs from germline, possibly due to a read error. The chain links TRBV7-7 to TRBJ2-5, with D perhaps TRBD1 or TRBD2 (5 bases each). Germline lookup yields CDR1 SSHAT and CDR2 FNYEAQ (reference sequence). The CDR3 runs to 15 residues. CDR3 protein: CASSLAPGPQETQYF. In nucleotides, the CDR3 is TGTGCTAGCAGCTTAGCGCCAGGGCCCCAAGAGACCCAGTACTTC.

J is TRBJ2-3 and V is TRBV5-1; weak D call: TRBD2 (5 bases). This CDR3 region has 13 residues. The germline V gene has CDR1 SGHRS and CDR2 YFSETQ. V was trimmed by 8 bases and J by 0 bases, leaving 10 bases between them. CDR3 nucleotide sequence: TGCGCCAGTAGGACGGGAAGCACAGATACGCAGTATTTT. This gives the protein CASRTGSTDTQYF. Filled out from reference TRBV5-1 and TRBJ2-3, the complete variable domain reads KAGVTQTPRYLIKTRGQQVTLSCSPISGHRSVSWYQQTPGQGLQFLFEYFSETQRNKGNFPGRFSGRQFSNSRSEMNVSTLELGDSALYLCASRTGSTDTQYFGPGTRLTVL.

This clonotype was picked up a small number of times. The chain combines TRBV4-1 with TRBJ2-3; possibly TRBD1 for D (6 bases). Trimming removed 0 bases from V and 3 bases from J, with 16 bases in between. Germline CDR1 MGHRA, CDR2 YSYEKL. The CDR3 contains 17 residues. The CDR3 region has the DNA TGCGCCAGCAGCCAAGATCGGTTTAGGCAGGGGACAGATACGCAGTATTTT. This gives the protein CASSQDRFRQGTDTQYF.

This clonotype has only a few counts. The gene calls are TRBV23-1 and TRBJ2-3; tentatively, D is TRBD2 (5 bases). TRBV23-1 is recorded as an ORF, its role being uncertain. The V end was cut by 7 bases, the J end by 3 bases, with 5 bases between. The CDR3 extends over 11 amino acids. CDR3 residues: CASKRTDTQYF. CDR3 in DNA: TGCGCCAGCAAGCGGACAGATACGCAGTATTTT.

The gene calls are TRBV5-1 and TRBJ2-2; 7 nucleotides align to TRBD2. Germline CDR1 SGHRS, CDR2 YFSETQ. Trimming at V came to 7 bases and at J to 6 bases, leaving 12 bases not matched to a gene. The CDR3 is 15 amino acids. In nucleotides, the CDR3 is TGCGCCAGCCTGAGTCGGGAGAGCGGGGCCGGGGAGCTGTTTTTT. This sequence encodes CASLSRESGAGELFF.

This clonotype has just a few counts. The chain links TRBV2 to TRBJ2-3, with D possibly matching TRBD1 (5 bases). Germline assignment: CDR1 SNHLY and CDR2 FYNNEI. There are 15 residues in the CDR3. V was clipped by 6 bases and J by 3 bases, with 16 bases between them. DNA of the CDR3: TGTGCCAGCAGGGACATGAGGCCGAGGACAGATACGCAGTATTTT. It codes for CASRDMRPRTDTQYF.

This clonotype was seen only a few times. This rearrangement joins TRBV4-3 to TRBJ1-4; D call uncertain. There are 15 residues in the CDR3. With 6 bases removed from V and 10 bases from J, the gap between germline ends came to 21 bases. Germline V gene data show CDR1 as LGHNA and CDR2 as YSLEER. DNA for the CDR3: TGCGCCAGCAGTTTTCTGACGGGCCAGCGGGGAAAACTGTTTTTT. As protein: CASSFLTGQRGKLFF.

Only a few counts were recorded for this clonotype. The J gene is TRBJ2-5, the V gene TRBV11-2, with D tentatively TRBD2 (7 bases). Germline lookup yields CDR1 SGHAT and CDR2 FQNNGV. The CDR3 contains 16 residues. Deletions cut 5 bases from V and 4 bases from J, with 20 bases between. CDR3 DNA sequence: TGTGCCAGCAGCCCCCCGGCGGGGGACATCAGAGAGACCCAGTACTTC. It encodes CASSPPAGDIRETQYF.

The rearrangement uses TRBV7-2 and TRBJ1-5; D remains unclear. The CDR3 has 14 residues. CDR1 and CDR2 from the germline V gene are SGHTA and FQGNSA. Trimming left V 4 bases short and J 1 base short, with 8 bases between. CDR3 bases: TGTGCCAGCAGCTCCTTTGGGAGCAATCAGCCCCAGCATTTT. Translating gives CASSSFGSNQPQHF.